Listed below are T cell receptor beta chains from one sample, sequenced in a study of shared clonotypes between healthy human individuals. Sequencing used immunoSEQ multiplex PCR; TCRdb keeps in-frame clones, though not all of them. The sample includes about 1.1 million clones, roughly 80% of them seen just once. Sequenced sample: memory CD4+ T cells from PBMCs. The source of these receptors is a man aged 18-30 years in good health. Some clones in this sample may be carry-over from other donors' samples. Both conserved end residues are part of each CDR3. The listing skips clone size in some rows; elsewhere it reads once, few, many or a size class.

v_call clone_size cdr3_aa
TRBV6-1 . CASSEPGQGPPYEQYF
TRBV6-5 . CASSYSRGNSYEQYF
TRBV18 . CASSPARLSTDTQYF
TRBV7-3 many CASSLQIGANVLTF
TRBV19 . CASSRREGPNEQFF
TRBV28 . CASSLDRGRGYTF
TRBV7-9 . CASSLGARSGNTIYF
TRBV29-1 many CSVSTGVRTEAFF
TRBV6-5 few CASSSGTGTNEQFF
TRBV28 . CASSTEGSRISFF
TRBV19 . CASSIERTAIGQPQHF
TRBV5-1 . CASSLWVGDNEQFF
TRBV11-2 . CASRPNRLAGRDEQFF
TRBV6-1 once CASSERGVSRGTEAFF